This T cell receptor beta chain stems from a study of regulatory and conventional T cells in breast cancer (dated by TCRdb to the mid-2010s). Libraries were prepared through PCR. The instrument given in TCRdb is 454 GS FLX Titanium. Using fastp at Q25 and MiXCR, TCRdb reprocessed the public reads and kept productive beta chains. Rows matching on CDR3 protein sequence are summarized as one entry with the most common DNA and genes. Across this sample there are about 1,200 distinct CDR3 sequences, with 35% to 50% seen only once. The ten largest clones represent around 19% of the sample. This clonotype was counted once. The clone's antigen remains unknown. Within one base of it there is no much larger clone, and no base qualities were kept. Support from one read is weak. The CDR3 runs 14 residues from the cysteine to the phenylalanine. Only the CDR3 DNA stays, 42 bases, in frame from base 1. Deletion took 4 bases off V and 1 base off J, with a span of 7 bases between the germline ends. Sequences SNHLY (CDR1) and FYNNEI (CDR2) are obtained from the germline V gene.

The sequenced material came from regulatory T cells from blood. This receptor was identified in a female donor with breast cancer. This chain joins TRBV2 to TRBJ2-2; a confident D gene designation cannot be given. Here is the DNA: TGTGCCAGCAGTGTAAGGGTGAACACCGGGGAGCTGTTTTTT. Its coded protein is CASSVRVNTGELFF.